These 32 T cell receptor beta chains were sequenced from one sample in a study of control samples from healthy donors and cancer patients. Produced via immunoSEQ multiplex PCR; TCRdb's table is partial and in-frame only. Among under 7,500 clones listed, 82% were seen once. The specimen was PBMCs. Every receptor here comes from a man between 65 and 85 years old with lung cancer.

The V and J genes are TRBV9 and TRBJ1-5; TRBD1 might be the D (5 bases). Germline values: CDR1 SGDLS, CDR2 YYNGEE. This CDR3 is 15 amino acids long. V was clipped by 3 bases and J by 0 bases, with 10 bases between them. CDR3 in amino acids: CASSERGFSNQPQHF. The CDR3 nucleotides are TGTGCCAGCAGCGAACGGGGGTTTAGCAATCAGCCCCAGCATTTT.

V gene TRBV2 combines with J gene TRBJ1-5, with TRBD1 matching 9 bases. The V segment lost 7 bases and the J segment 2 bases; nucleotides outside the gene matches: 6. The V gene's germline CDR1 is SNHLY and CDR2 FYNNEI. The length of the CDR3 is 15 residues. The CDR3 sequence is CASTPTGGGNQPQHF. The CDR3 DNA follows: TGTGCCAGCACCCCGACAGGGGGAGGCAATCAGCCCCAGCATTTT.

V and J are TRBV9 and TRBJ2-3, with a possible D match to TRBD2 (6 bases). Germline CDR1 SGDLS, CDR2 YYNGEE. CDR3 size: 19 residues. Trimming stripped 6 bases from V and 0 bases from J, with 26 bases between. The CDR3 nucleotides are TGTGCCAGCACCGATGGGATGGGAGAAGACGGGACTAGCACAGATACGCAGTATTTT. This translates into CASTDGMGEDGTSTDTQYF.

The genes are TRBV3-1 (or the pseudogene TRBV3-2) and TRBJ2-2, with 8 bases lining up with TRBD2. The CDR3 length is 14 residues. The trim removed 2 bases at V and 10 bases at J, leaving 6 bases unmatched. CDR1 is LGHDT, CDR2 YNNKEL, per germline (reference sequence). CDR3 sequence reads: CASSQTSGGVELFF. The CDR3 nucleotides are TGTGCCAGCAGCCAAACTAGCGGAGGCGTGGAGCTGTTTTTT.

J is TRBJ2-1 and V is TRBV11-2; D perhaps matches TRBD1 (6 bases). Trimming removed 5 bases at V and 1 base at J, with 15 bases between. The CDR3 contains 16 residues. Germline values: CDR1 SGHAT, CDR2 FQNNGV. The CDR3 protein is CASSPVGADSYNEQFF. In nucleotides, the CDR3 is TGTGCCAGCAGCCCCGTGGGGGCAGATTCCTACAATGAGCAGTTCTTC.

The chain carries TRBV7-9 and TRBJ1-4; 7 nucleotides line up with TRBD1. V was clipped by 5 bases and J by 10 bases; unmatched bases: 4. This CDR3 is 12 amino acids long. Germline V gives CDR1 SEHNR, CDR2 FQNEAQ (reference sequence). CDR3 sequence: CASSPDRSKLFF. The CDR3 DNA follows: TGTGCCAGCAGCCCGGACAGGTCAAAACTGTTTTTT.

This sequence joins TRBV6-2 or TRBV6-3 and TRBJ1-5; D is ambiguous. In germline, CDR1 is MNHEY, CDR2 SVGEGT. Trimming took off 5 bases at V and 0 bases at J, with 17 bases between the two ends. The CDR3 covers 17 residues. The CDR3, as DNA: TGTGCCAGCAGTCGGACCTGGCTAAGTGGTAGCAATCAGCCCCAGCATTTT. Translation: CASSRTWLSGSNQPQHF.

The gene calls are TRBV6-7 and TRBJ1-1; TRBD1 agrees at 8 bases. TRBV6-7 is filed as an ORF, its function uncertain. V gave up 4 bases and J gave up 3 bases; unmatched junction bases: 7. The length of the CDR3 is 15 residues. The DNA of the CDR3 is TGTGCCAGCAGTTGGTCGGACAGGGACGACACTGAAGCTTTCTTT. It encodes CASSWSDRDDTEAFF.

This clone was seen more than once but under ten times. The rearrangement uses TRBV19 and TRBJ2-7; D remains unclear. This CDR3 is 14 amino acids long. Germline CDR1 LNHDA, CDR2 SQIVND (reference sequence). Trimming pared 5 bases from V and 2 bases from J, leaving 13 bases between. The CDR3 DNA reads TGTGCCAGTAGTGCGGCGCAATTACCCTACGAGCAGTACTTC. This codes for CASSAAQLPYEQYF.

The CDR3 region has the DNA TGTGCCAGCAGCTTGGTTTTCCCCGTGACAGGGGTTTTGCCCGGGGAGCTGTTTTTT. It yields the protein CASSLVFPVTGVLPGELFF. The V gene is TRBV5-6, the J gene TRBJ2-2, with 8 bases matching TRBD1. V was pared by 0 bases and J by 6 bases, with 16 bases of the junction left unmatched. The CDR3 extends over 19 amino acids. Germline V gives CDR1 SGHDT, CDR2 YYEEEE.

The chain combines TRBV4-3 with TRBJ2-2; no firm D call. The CDR3 contains 16 residues. The V end was cut by 1 base, the J end by 0 bases, with 9 bases between. The germline V gene encodes CDR1 LGHNA and CDR2 YSLEER. CDR3: CASSQGGKPNTGELFF. The DNA of the CDR3 is TGCGCCAGCAGCCAAGGCGGCAAACCGAACACCGGGGAGCTGTTTTTT.

The chain employs TRBV6-6 and TRBJ1-2, with D perhaps TRBD1 (5 bases). The germline gives CDR1 MNHNY, CDR2 SVGAGI (reference sequence). CDR3 length equals 15 residues. The ends were cut back, 2 bases at V and 0 bases at J, with 10 bases in the middle. CDR3 region: CASSYEQVPNYGYTF. CDR3 nucleotide sequence: TGTGCCAGCAGTTACGAACAGGTTCCTAACTATGGCTACACCTTC.

This sequence joins TRBV5-5 and TRBJ2-5; D perhaps matches TRBD1 (5 bases). The germline V gene has CDR1 SGHKS and CDR2 YYEKEE (reference sequence). The germline V and J ends were trimmed by 2 bases and 2 bases, with 10 bases remaining between them. The CDR3 contains 14 residues. The CDR3 region is CASSLGVWQETQYF. In DNA, the CDR3 is TGTGCCAGCAGCTTAGGGGTTTGGCAAGAGACCCAGTACTTC. Filled out from reference TRBV5-5 and TRBJ2-5, the complete variable domain reads DAGVTQSPTHLIKTRGQQVTLRCSPISGHKSVSWYQQVLGQGPQFIFQYYEKEERGRGNFPDRFSARQFPNYSSELNVNALLLGDSALYLCASSLGVWQETQYFGPGTRLLVL.

This sequence joins TRBV7-2 and TRBJ2-2, with D tentatively TRBD1 (6 bases). Trimming removed 6 bases at V and 4 bases at J, with 9 bases between. The germline V gene encodes CDR1 SGHTA and CDR2 FQGNSA. CDR3 length: 13 residues. The CDR3 loop reads CASRTRGTGELFF. CDR3 in DNA: TGTGCCAGCAGAACCAGGGGCACCGGGGAGCTGTTTTTT.

The chain uses TRBV30 and TRBJ2-3, with 8 bases that match TRBD2. The CDR3 is 16 residues long. Per germline, CDR1 GTSNPN and CDR2 SVGIG (reference sequence). The ends lost 0 bases at V and 3 bases at J; junction bases unmatched: 8. The DNA of the CDR3 is TGTGCCTGGAGTGTACCCGGGGGGGCCTCAACAGATACGCAGTATTTT. Amino acid sequence: CAWSVPGGASTDTQYF.

This clone has just one count. The gene calls are TRBV5-4 and TRBJ1-1, with D possibly being TRBD1 (5 bases). The CDR3 contains 15 residues. Germline V gene data show CDR1 as SGHNT and CDR2 as YYREEE (reference sequence). Trimming shortened V by 4 bases and J by 4 bases, and 17 bases separated the two germline ends. The CDR3 coding sequence is TGTGCCAGCAGCGCATCCAGGGCCCTGGGCACTGAAGCTTTCTTT. Its protein is CASSASRALGTEAFF.

The chain employs TRBV29-1 and TRBJ1-1; D not certain. Germline values: CDR1 SQVTM, CDR2 ANQGSEA. The CDR3 consists of 10 residues. V lost 6 bases, J lost 9 bases, and 11 bases lay in between. Here the CDR3 reads CSVVEEKAFF. CDR3 sequence (DNA): TGCAGCGTCGTCGAGGAAAAAGCTTTCTTT.

This clone was recorded only once. This rearrangement joins TRBV27 to TRBJ1-4; TRBD1 matches 7 bases. The CDR3 length is 18 residues. Germline V gene sequence: CDR1 MNHEY, CDR2 SMNVEV (reference sequence). The trim removed 1 base at V and 7 bases at J, leaving 15 bases unmatched. The CDR3 DNA reads as TGTGCCAGCAGTTTATTCCCCCCCGGACAGGTCGGTGGTGAAAAACTGTTTTTT. This translates into CASSLFPPGQVGGEKLFF.

The J gene is TRBJ1-5, the V gene TRBV21-1. TRBV21-1 is recorded as a pseudogene. This CDR3 spans 15 amino acids. The chain's CDR3 is CAARGGERSNQPQHF. The CDR3 nucleotides read TGTGCAGCTAGAGGGGGGGAGAGGAGCAATCAGCCCCAGCATTTT.

The chain joins TRBV27 to TRBJ1-2, with 7 nucleotides matching TRBD1. The CDR3 has 14 amino acids. Unmatched junction bases numbered 7, after V lost 5 bases and J lost 4 bases. Germline lookup yields CDR1 MNHEY and CDR2 SMNVEV (reference sequence). Written as DNA, the CDR3 is TGTGCCAGCAGTACCGGGCAGGGGGTCTATGGCTACACCTTC. Translation: CASSTGQGVYGYTF.

This clone was seen a handful of times. This chain links TRBV28 with TRBJ1-1, with 7 bases that match TRBD1. Trimming at V came to 6 bases and at J to 4 bases, leaving 5 bases not matched to a gene. Germline V CDR1 and CDR2: MDHEN, SYDVKM. This CDR3 has 13 residues. CDR3 DNA: TGTGCCAGCAGGTCAGGGGGGGTCACTGAAGCTTTCTTT. Amino acids: CASRSGGVTEAFF.

The rearrangement links TRBV27 to TRBJ1-2, with TRBD1 matching 9 bases. Germline CDR1 MNHEY, CDR2 SMNVEV (reference sequence). This CDR3 contains 17 residues. J was trimmed by 4 bases and V by 0 bases; bases with no gene match: 9. The CDR3 region has the DNA TGTGCCAGCAGTTTATCCGGGACAGGGCTTGGACTCTATGGCTACACCTTC. This sequence encodes CASSLSGTGLGLYGYTF.

The chain links TRBV28 to TRBJ2-4, with D possibly matching TRBD2 (6 bases). V lost 7 bases to trimming and J lost 1 base, with 11 bases between them. The CDR3 is made up of 14 amino acids. Germline V lookup: CDR1 MDHEN, CDR2 SYDVKM. CDR3 bases: TGTGCCAGCACCTCCGGGGGTGCCAAAAACATTCAGTACTTC. It is translated as CASTSGGAKNIQYF.

This clone has a single count. The rearrangement links TRBV28 to TRBJ2-7; D might be TRBD2 (5 bases). Germline V lookup: CDR1 MDHEN, CDR2 SYDVKM. CDR3 length: 13 residues. Trimming took off 8 bases at V and 3 bases at J, with 14 bases between the two ends. The CDR3 DNA is TGTGCCAGCTACGATGGGAGCAGCTACGAGCAGTACTTC. It encodes CASYDGSSYEQYF.

The chain has TRBV28 and TRBJ1-6, with a tentative D call TRBD1 (5 bases). This CDR3 is 14 amino acids long. Germline loops: CDR1 MDHEN, CDR2 SYDVKM. V was clipped by 1 base and J by 15 bases, with 16 bases between them. The CDR3 DNA sequence: TGTGCCAGCAGTTTATCAGGGACTCAGGGTTTCCTCCACTTT. Translated, it gives CASSLSGTQGFLHF.

This sequence joins TRBV5-6 and TRBJ1-2; TRBD1 matches 7 bases. Germline assignment: CDR1 SGHDT and CDR2 YYEEEE. This CDR3 is 15 amino acids long. Unmatched junction bases numbered 7, after V lost 2 bases and J lost 3 bases. CDR3 in DNA: TGTGCCAGCAGCTTCACAGGGGTTGGGGACTATGGCTACACCTTC. It specifies CASSFTGVGDYGYTF.

This chain joins TRBV5-1 and TRBJ2-5, with D perhaps matching TRBD1 or TRBD2 (6 bases each). This CDR3 comprises 17 residues. CDR1 and CDR2 (germline): SGHRS, YFSETQ. Deletions cut 0 bases from V and 7 bases from J, with 22 bases between. The CDR3 spells CASSLDGGAKSSGTQYF. The CDR3 DNA reads as TGCGCCAGCAGCTTGGACGGGGGCGCGAAATCCTCGGGGACCCAGTACTTC. The full variable domain, completed using reference TRBV5-1 and TRBJ2-5, is KAGVTQTPRYLIKTRGQQVTLSCSPISGHRSVSWYQQTPGQGLQFLFEYFSETQRNKGNFPGRFSGRQFSNSRSEMNVSTLELGDSALYLCASSLDGGAKSSGTQYFGPGTRLLVL.

This sequence joins TRBV10-1 and TRBJ2-3, with D maybe TRBD1 (5 bases). Germline loops: CDR1 WNHNN, CDR2 SYGVQD (reference sequence). The CDR3 loop spans 15 amino acids. Deletions cut 0 bases from V and 2 bases from J, with 9 bases between. The CDR3 loop reads CASSESTGNTDTQYF. The CDR3 DNA reads as TGCGCCAGCAGTGAGTCTACAGGCAACACAGATACGCAGTATTTT.

This clone was detected only once. This rearrangement joins TRBV9 to TRBJ2-2, with unresolved D. V was clipped by 5 bases and J by 4 bases, with 6 bases between them. The CDR3 runs 12 residues. CDR1 is SGDLS, CDR2 YYNGEE, per germline. The CDR3 protein is CASSLSTGELFF. The DNA for the CDR3 is TGTGCCAGCAGTTTGAGCACCGGGGAGCTGTTTTTT. Looking up the rest from reference TRBV9 and TRBJ2-2 gives the full variable domain: DSGVTQTPKHLITATGQRVTLRCSPRSGDLSVYWYQQSLDQGLQFLIQYYNGEERAKGNILERFSAQQFPDLHSELNLSSLELGDSALYFCASSLSTGELFFGEGSRLTVL.

This chain joins TRBV27 and TRBJ1-1; 8 bases are a match to TRBD1. Germline CDR1 and CDR2: MNHEY and SMNVEV (reference sequence). This CDR3 is 13 amino acids long. With 4 bases clipped from V and 8 bases from J, the junction kept 6 bases outside the gene matches. CDR3 nucleotides: TGTGCCAGCAGTTATTCGACAGGGGTGGAAGCTTTCTTT. Protein sequence: CASSYSTGVEAFF.

The chain is built from TRBV18 and TRBJ2-1; unclear D gene. Trimming removed 1 base at V and 0 bases at J, with 7 bases between. Germline CDR1 and CDR2: KGHSH and LQKENI. The CDR3 length is 15 residues. CDR3 DNA sequence: TGTGCCAGCTCACCACGGCGGAACTCCTACAATGAGCAGTTCTTC. Its protein product is CASSPRRNSYNEQFF.

This clone was found a few times. The chain links TRBV3-1 (or the pseudogene TRBV3-2) to TRBJ1-4; D uncertain. Germline values: CDR1 LGHDT, CDR2 YNNKEL (reference sequence). Trimming stripped 3 bases from V and 0 bases from J, with 5 bases between. CDR3 length equals 14 residues. The DNA of the CDR3 is TGTGCCAGCAGCCACAGAGCAACTAATGAAAAACTGTTTTTT. Its protein product is CASSHRATNEKLFF.